Listed here is a single T cell receptor beta chain. The target antigen is unknown. This entry comes from a study of OX40 agonist ivuxolimab in advanced cancers. Study in general: The study gave patients intravenous ivuxolimab at 0.01 to 10 mg/kg every 2 weeks. Three partial responders included one hepatocellular carcinoma patient and two cutaneous melanoma patients. Whole-study results and caveats: CD4+ T cells averaged fewer expanded clones than CD8+ T cells.

Here immunoSEQ multiplex PCR was the method, and the copy in TCRdb shows in-frame clones only, minus some. The sample contains about 79,000 clones, about 89% of which appear only once. V was trimmed by 3 bases and J by 2 bases, leaving 14 bases between them. The CDR3 spans 15 residues. CDR1 is SNHLY, CDR2 FYNNEI, per germline. The clonotype was recovered from an adult with an advanced solid tumor such as melanoma, head and neck, liver or kidney cancer. The chain links TRBV2 to TRBJ2-7; maybe TRBD1 (5 bases). The input for sequencing was CD4+ or CD8+ T cells sorted from blood, taken in a trial of the OX40 agonist ivuxolimab. The CDR3 DNA reads TGTGCCAGCAGTGATGACAGTGGGGTTCCCTACGAGCAGTACTTC. It yields the protein CASSDDSGVPYEQYF.